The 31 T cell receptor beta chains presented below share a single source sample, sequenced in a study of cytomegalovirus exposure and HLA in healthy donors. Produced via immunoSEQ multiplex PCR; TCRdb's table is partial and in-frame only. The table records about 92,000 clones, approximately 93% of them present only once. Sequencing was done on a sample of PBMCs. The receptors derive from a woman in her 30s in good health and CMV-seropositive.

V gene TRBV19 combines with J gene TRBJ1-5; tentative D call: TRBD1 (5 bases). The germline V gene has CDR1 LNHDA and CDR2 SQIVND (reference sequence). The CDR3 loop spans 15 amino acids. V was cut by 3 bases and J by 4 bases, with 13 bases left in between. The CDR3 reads CASSMGLGGNQPQHF. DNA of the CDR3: TGTGCCAGTAGTATGGGTCTGGGGGGGAATCAGCCCCAGCATTTT.

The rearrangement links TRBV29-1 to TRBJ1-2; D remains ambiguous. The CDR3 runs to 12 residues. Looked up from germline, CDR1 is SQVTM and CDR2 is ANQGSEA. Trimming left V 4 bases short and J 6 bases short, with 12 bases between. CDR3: CSVGGESDGYTF. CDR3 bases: TGCAGCGTTGGAGGAGAGTCCGATGGCTACACCTTC.

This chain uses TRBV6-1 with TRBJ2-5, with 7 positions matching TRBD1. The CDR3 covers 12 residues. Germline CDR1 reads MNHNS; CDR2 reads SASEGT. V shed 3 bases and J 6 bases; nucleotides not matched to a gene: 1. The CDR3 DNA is TGTGCCAGCAGTGACAGGGGGAAGACCCAGTACTTC. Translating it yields CASSDRGKTQYF.

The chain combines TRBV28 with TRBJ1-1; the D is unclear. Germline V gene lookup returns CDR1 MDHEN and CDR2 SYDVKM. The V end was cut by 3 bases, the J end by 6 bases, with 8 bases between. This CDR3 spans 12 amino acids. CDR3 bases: TGTGCCAGCAGTTTCGATAGATCTGAAGCTTTCTTT. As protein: CASSFDRSEAFF. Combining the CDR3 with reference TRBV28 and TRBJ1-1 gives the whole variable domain DVKVTQSSRYLVKRTGEKVFLECVQDMDHENMFWYRQDPGLGLRLIYFSYDVKMKEKGDIPEGYSVSREKKERFSLILESASTNQTSMYLCASSFDRSEAFFGQGTRLTVV.

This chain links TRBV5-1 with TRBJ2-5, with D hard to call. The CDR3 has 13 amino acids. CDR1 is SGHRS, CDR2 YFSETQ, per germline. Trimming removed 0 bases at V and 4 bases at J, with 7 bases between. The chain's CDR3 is CASSLAGLETQYF. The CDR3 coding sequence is TGCGCCAGCAGCTTGGCCGGGTTAGAGACCCAGTACTTC.

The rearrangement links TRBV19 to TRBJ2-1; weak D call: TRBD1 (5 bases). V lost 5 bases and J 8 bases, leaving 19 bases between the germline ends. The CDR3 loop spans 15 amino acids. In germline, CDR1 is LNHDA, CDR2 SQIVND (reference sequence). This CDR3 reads CASSPRQRFADEQFF. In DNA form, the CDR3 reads TGTGCCAGTAGTCCCAGACAGAGGTTCGCGGATGAGCAGTTCTTC.

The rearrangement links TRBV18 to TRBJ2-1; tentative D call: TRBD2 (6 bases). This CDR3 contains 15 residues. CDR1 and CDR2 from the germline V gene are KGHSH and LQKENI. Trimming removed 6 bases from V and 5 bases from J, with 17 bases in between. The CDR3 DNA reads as TGTGCCAGCTCGTCCGATTGGGGAGGTGACAATGAGCAGTTCTTC. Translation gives CASSSDWGGDNEQFF.

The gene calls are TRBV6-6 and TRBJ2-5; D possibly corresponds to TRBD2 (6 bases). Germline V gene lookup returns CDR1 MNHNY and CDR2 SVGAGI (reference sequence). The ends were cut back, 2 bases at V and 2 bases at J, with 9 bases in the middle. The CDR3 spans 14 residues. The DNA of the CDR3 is TGTGCCAGCAGTTACACTAGCATTCAAGAGACCCAGTACTTC. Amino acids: CASSYTSIQETQYF.

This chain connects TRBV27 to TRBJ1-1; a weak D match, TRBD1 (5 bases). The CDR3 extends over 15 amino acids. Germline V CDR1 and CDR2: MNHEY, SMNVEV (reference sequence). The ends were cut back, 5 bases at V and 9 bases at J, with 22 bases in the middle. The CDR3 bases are TGTGCCAGCAGTCCCGCCCCAGGGCGAACCGAACAAGCTTTCTTT. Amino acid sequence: CASSPAPGRTEQAFF.

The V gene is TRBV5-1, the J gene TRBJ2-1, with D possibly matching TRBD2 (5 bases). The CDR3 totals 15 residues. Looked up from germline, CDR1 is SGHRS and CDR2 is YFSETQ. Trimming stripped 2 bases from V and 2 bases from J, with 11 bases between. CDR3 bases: TGCGCCAGCAGCTTTAGCAGCGGCCCCTACAATGAGCAGTTCTTC. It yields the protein CASSFSSGPYNEQFF.

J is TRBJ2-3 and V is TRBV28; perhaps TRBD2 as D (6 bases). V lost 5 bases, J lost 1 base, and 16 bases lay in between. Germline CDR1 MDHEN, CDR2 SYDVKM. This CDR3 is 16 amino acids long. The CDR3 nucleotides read TGTGCCAGCAGTCCGGGACTTCTGCCCCGCACAGATACGCAGTATTTT. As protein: CASSPGLLPRTDTQYF.

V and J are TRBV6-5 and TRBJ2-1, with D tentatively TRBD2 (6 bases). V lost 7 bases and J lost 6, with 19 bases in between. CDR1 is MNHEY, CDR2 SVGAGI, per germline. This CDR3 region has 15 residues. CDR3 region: CASNSGTGSFNEQFF. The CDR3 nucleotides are TGTGCCAGCAATTCAGGGACTGGATCTTTCAATGAGCAGTTCTTC.

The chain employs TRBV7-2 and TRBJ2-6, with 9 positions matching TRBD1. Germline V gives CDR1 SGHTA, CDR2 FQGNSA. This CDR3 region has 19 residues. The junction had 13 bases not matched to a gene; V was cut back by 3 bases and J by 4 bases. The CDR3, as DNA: TGTGCCAGCAGCTTCGCAGTCCCGGGACAGGGATCGGGGGCCAACGTCCTGACTTTC. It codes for CASSFAVPGQGSGANVLTF. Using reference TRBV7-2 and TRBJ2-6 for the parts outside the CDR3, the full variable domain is GAGVSQSPSNKVTEKGKDVELRCDPISGHTALYWYRQSLGQGLEFLIYFQGNSAPDKSGLPSDRFSAERTGGSVSTLTIQRTQQEDSAVYLCASSFAVPGQGSGANVLTFGAGSRLTVL.

The DNA of the CDR3 is TGTGCCAGCAGGAGGACAGGGCTAGATACGCAGTATTTT. Translated: CASRRTGLDTQYF. The chain links TRBV5-6 to TRBJ2-3, with 8 bases fitting TRBD1. Germline V gene data show CDR1 as SGHDT and CDR2 as YYEEEE. The CDR3 extends over 13 amino acids. Trimming at V came to 5 bases and at J to 5 bases, leaving 4 bases not matched to a gene.

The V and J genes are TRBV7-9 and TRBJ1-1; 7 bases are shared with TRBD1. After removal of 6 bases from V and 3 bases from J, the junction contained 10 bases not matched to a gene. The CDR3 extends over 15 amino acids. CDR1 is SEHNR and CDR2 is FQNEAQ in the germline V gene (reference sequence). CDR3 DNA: TGTGCCAGCAGTAAAACTGCAGGGGGTCACACTGAAGCTTTCTTT. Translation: CASSKTAGGHTEAFF.

The CDR3 is CSVETGGYVYGYTF. CDR3 coding DNA: TGCAGCGTTGAAACAGGGGGCTACGTCTATGGCTACACCTTC. The chain is built from TRBV29-1 and TRBJ1-2; 9 bases fit TRBD1. This CDR3 spans 14 amino acids. V dropped 2 bases and J dropped 4; count of bases not matched to a gene: 5. Germline CDR1 SQVTM, CDR2 ANQGSEA.

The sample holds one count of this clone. The CDR3 is CASSLDQIGRGSNQPQHF. DNA of the CDR3: TGTGCCAGCAGCTTAGATCAAATCGGCAGGGGGAGCAATCAGCCCCAGCATTTT. This chain connects TRBV11-3 to TRBJ1-5; TRBD1 agrees at 7 bases. Germline trimming cut 0 bases from V and 1 base from J; bases unmatched to any gene: 9. Germline CDR1 is SGHNT and CDR2 is YENEEA. The length of the CDR3 is 18 residues.

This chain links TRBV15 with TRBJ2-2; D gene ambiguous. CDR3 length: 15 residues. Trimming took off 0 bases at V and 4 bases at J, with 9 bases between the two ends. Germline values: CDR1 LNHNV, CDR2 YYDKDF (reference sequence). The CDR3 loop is CATSRDIIVTGELFF. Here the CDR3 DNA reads TGTGCCACCAGCAGAGATATAATAGTCACCGGGGAGCTGTTTTTT.

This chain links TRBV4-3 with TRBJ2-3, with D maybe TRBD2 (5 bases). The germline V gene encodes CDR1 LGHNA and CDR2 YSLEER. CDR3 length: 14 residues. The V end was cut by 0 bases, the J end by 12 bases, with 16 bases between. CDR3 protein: CASSQDREFTSQYF. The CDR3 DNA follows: TGCGCCAGCAGCCAAGATAGGGAGTTCACCTCCCAGTATTTT.

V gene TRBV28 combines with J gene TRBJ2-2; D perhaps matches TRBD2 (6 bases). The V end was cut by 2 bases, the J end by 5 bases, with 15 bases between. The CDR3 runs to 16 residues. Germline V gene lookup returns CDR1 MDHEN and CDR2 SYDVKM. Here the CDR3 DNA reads TGTGCCAGCAGTTTACCCTCCGGGGGTGCGACCGGGGAGCTGTTTTTT. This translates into CASSLPSGGATGELFF.

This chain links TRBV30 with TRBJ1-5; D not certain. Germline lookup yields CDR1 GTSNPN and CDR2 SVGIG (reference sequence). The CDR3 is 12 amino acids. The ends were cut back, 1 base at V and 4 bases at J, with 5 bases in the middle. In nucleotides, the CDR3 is TGTGCCTGGAGTGCCGGGAATCAGCCCCAGCATTTT. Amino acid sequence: CAWSAGNQPQHF.

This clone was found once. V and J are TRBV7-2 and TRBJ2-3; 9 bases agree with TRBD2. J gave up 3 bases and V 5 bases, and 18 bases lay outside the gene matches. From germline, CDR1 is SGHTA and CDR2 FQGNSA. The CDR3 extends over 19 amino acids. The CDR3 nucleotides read TGTGCCAGCAGCCTCCGGGGTGCTAGCGGGACCCATGGGACAGATACGCAGTATTTT. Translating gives CASSLRGASGTHGTDTQYF.

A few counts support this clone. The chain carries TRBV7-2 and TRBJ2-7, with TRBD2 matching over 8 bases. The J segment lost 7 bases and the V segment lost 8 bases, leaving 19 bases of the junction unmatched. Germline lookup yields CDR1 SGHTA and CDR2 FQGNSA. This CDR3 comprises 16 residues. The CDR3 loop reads CASEGGGSGYWREQYF. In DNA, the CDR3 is TGTGCCAGCGAAGGCGGGGGGTCAGGGTATTGGCGAGAGCAGTACTTC. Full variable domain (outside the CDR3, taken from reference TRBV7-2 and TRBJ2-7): GAGVSQSPSNKVTEKGKDVELRCDPISGHTALYWYRQSLGQGLEFLIYFQGNSAPDKSGLPSDRFSAERTGGSVSTLTIQRTQQEDSAVYLCASEGGGSGYWREQYFGPGTRLTVT.

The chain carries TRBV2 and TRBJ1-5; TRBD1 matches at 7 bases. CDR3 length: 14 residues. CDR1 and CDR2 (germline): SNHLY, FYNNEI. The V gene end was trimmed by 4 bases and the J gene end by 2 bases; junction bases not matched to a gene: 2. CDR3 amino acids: CASSGDRGNQPQHF. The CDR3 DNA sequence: TGTGCCAGCAGTGGAGACAGGGGCAATCAGCCCCAGCATTTT.

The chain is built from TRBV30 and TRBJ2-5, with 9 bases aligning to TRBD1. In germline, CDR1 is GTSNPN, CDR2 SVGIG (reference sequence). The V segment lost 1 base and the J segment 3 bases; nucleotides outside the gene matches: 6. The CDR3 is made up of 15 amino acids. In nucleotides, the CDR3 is TGTGCCTGGAGTGCGGACAGGGGAGAGGAAGAGACCCAGTACTTC. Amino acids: CAWSADRGEEETQYF.

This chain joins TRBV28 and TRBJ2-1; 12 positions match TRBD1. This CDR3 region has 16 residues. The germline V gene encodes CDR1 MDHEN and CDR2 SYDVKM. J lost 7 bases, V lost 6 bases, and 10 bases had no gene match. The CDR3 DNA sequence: TGTGCCAGCAGCAGGACGGGACAGGGGGCTGGGAATGAGCAGTTCTTC. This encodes CASSRTGQGAGNEQFF.

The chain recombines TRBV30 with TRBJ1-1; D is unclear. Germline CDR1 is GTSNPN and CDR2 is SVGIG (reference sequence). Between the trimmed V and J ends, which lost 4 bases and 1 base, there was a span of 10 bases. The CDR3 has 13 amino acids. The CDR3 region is CAWMASQNTEAFF. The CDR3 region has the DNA TGTGCCTGGATGGCTAGTCAGAACACTGAAGCTTTCTTT.

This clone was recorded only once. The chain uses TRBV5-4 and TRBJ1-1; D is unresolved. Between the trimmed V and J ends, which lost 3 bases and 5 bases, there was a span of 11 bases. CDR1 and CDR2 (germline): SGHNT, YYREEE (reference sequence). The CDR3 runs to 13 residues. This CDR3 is CASSYDTGTEAFF. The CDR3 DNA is TGTGCCAGCAGCTATGACACGGGGACTGAAGCTTTCTTT.

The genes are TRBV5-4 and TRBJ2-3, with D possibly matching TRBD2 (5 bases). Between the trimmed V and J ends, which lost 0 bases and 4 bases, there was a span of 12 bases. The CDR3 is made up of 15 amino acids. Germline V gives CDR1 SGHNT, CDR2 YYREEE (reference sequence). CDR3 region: CASSLEPGLADTQYF. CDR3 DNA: TGTGCCAGCAGCTTGGAACCGGGGTTAGCAGATACGCAGTATTTT.

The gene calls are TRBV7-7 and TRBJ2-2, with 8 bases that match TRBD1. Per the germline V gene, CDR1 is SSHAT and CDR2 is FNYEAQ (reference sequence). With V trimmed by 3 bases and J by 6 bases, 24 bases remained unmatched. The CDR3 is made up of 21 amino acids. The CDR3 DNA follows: TGTGCCAGCAGCTTTTACCTGGACCCCAGGGGGCTCGAATGGTGGGCCGGGGAGCTGTTTTTT. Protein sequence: CASSFYLDPRGLEWWAGELFF.

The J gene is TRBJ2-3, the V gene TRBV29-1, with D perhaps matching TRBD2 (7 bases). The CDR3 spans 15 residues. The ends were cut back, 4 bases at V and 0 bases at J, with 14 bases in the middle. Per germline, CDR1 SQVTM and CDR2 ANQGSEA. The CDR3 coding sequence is TGCAGCGTTGTGGGGGGGCGGACTAGCACAGATACGCAGTATTTT. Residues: CSVVGGRTSTDTQYF.